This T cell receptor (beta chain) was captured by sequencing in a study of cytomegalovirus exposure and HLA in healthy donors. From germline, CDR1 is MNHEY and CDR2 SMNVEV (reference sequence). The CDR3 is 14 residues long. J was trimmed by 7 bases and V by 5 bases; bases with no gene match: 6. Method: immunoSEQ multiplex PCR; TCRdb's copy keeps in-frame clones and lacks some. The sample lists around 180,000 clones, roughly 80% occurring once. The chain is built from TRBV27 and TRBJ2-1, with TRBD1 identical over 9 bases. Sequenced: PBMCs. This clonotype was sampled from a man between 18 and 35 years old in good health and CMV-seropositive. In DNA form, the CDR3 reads TGTGCCAGCAGTGCACAGGGGGCTCGAAATGAGCAGTTCTTC. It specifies CASSAQGARNEQFF.